This TCR beta chain was retrieved from a study of beta chain features in type 1 diabetes. General study findings and limits: Patients and controls would be equally affected if PCR favored shorter templates. TCRB rearrangement may or may not be influenced by HLA type; here this remained unresolved. Across all four CD4+ subsets, people with type 1 diabetes showed modestly shorter TCRB CDR3s.

The sequenced template was cDNA made from the entire isolated RNA. Some clones are missing from TCRdb's copy, which holds only in-frame ones; the method was immunoSEQ multiplex PCR. The sample consists of about 230,000 clones, 15% to 20% of them appearing once. In its sample, this clone was seen once. What it binds is unknown. The TCR originated in a man aged 25-45 years with type 1 diabetes. The sample consisted of naive CD4+ T cells from blood.

The CDR3 sequence is CASRDSNTEAFF. CDR3 sequence (DNA): TGTGCCAGTCGGGACAGCAACACTGAAGCTTTCTTT. V gene TRBV25-1 combines with J gene TRBJ1-1, with 7 bases fitting TRBD1. This CDR3 region has 12 residues. Looked up from germline, CDR1 is MGHDK and CDR2 is SYGVNS. Germline trimming cut 9 bases from V and 2 bases from J; bases unmatched to any gene: 3.